Reported below is one T cell receptor (beta chain). The sample belongs to a study of blood T cell repertoires in COVID-19. Study-level background: The analysed material was cDNA or gDNA that came from T cells, B-cell-depleted T cells, or PBMCs.

CDR1 is SGHKS, CDR2 YYEKEE, per germline (reference sequence). Trimming cost V 0 bases and J 0 bases, with 11 bases left between them. The CDR3 is 16 residues long. Produced via immunoSEQ multiplex PCR; TCRdb's table is partial and in-frame only. The sample has 250,000 to 400,000 clones; roughly 88% are singletons. Sequenced: peripheral blood. The sequence derives from a young woman with COVID-19, enrolled during active disease. The genes are TRBV5-5 and TRBJ2-3, with D hard to call. CDR3 loop: CASSLGASLSTDTQYF. DNA for the CDR3: TGTGCCAGCAGCTTGGGGGCAAGTCTTAGCACAGATACGCAGTATTTT.